What follows describes a single T cell receptor (beta chain). The sample comes from a study of blood T cell repertoires in COVID-19. Turning to the study itself: T cells, B-cell-depleted T cells, or PBMCs provided the cDNA or gDNA that served as material.

As handled by the study authors: Researchers report that nucleated cell counts were estimated from reference gene primer amplification. The method was immunoSEQ multiplex PCR; TCRdb's version includes in-frame clones alone and lacks a portion of them. That table gives V, J and clone size, and the DNA gave D and trimming. There are a few hundred thousand clones in the sample; 84% occur only once, and roughly 10% lies in the top ten. CDR1 and CDR2 (germline): SNHLY, FYNNEI. The CDR3 consists of 14 residues. V lost 6 bases and J lost 11, with 22 bases in between. V and J are TRBV2 and TRBJ1-1; D is uncertain. The sample was peripheral blood. The clonotype originates from a middle-aged man with active or convalescent COVID-19. The CDR3 DNA reads TGTGCCAGCAGGGAGCTTAATGAGGGCGTCCACGCTTTCTTT. Amino acid sequence: CASRELNEGVHAFF.